This T cell receptor beta chain was recorded in a study of human T cells and chemical hapten exposure. Findings of the study overall: PT1 expanded TCR counts correlated positively with patch test score.

The library tagged individual cDNA molecules with unique molecular identifiers. MiXCR, applied by TCRdb to the RACE reads, yields one record per CDR3 protein. This sample has under 95,000 distinct CDR3 sequences; about 9% occur once, and the top ten carry just over 2.5%. This sample's time point: pre-sensitization, week 0. Sample treatment: therapeutic diphenylcyclopropenone sensitization with weekly scalp DPC. Samples of blood were obtained prior to the application of each patch test. Concerning this clonotype itself: Antigen: not known.

The CDR3 is made up of 15 amino acids. Germline lookup yields CDR1 SGHNT and CDR2 YYREEE (reference sequence). Trimming shortened V by 0 bases and J by 3 bases, and 12 bases separated the two germline ends. The clonotype was recovered from a man aged 35-49 years with alopecia areata. Some clones in this sample may be carry-over from other donors' samples. The sequencing here drew on whole blood, taken in connection with sensitization to the hapten diphenylcyclopropenone (DPC). The chain employs TRBV5-4 and TRBJ1-1, with no clear D. In DNA form, the CDR3 reads TGTGCCAGCAGCTTGGTAGTGGGGAAATACACTGAAGCTTTCTTT. Translated, it gives CASSLVVGKYTEAFF.